These T cell receptor beta chains were read from a single sample in a study of blood T cell repertoires in COVID-19. TCRdb's table, derived via immunoSEQ multiplex PCR, lists solely in-frame clones and lacks some. The repertoire has about 250,000 clones, more than 70% of them found once; the top ten carry approximately 6%. Source material: peripheral blood. The receptors originated from an elderly woman with COVID-19, enrolled during active disease. Each CDR3 is given with its conserved first and last residue. D genes are given only for firm matches. Size values are once, few and many counts, or a class for expanded clones, and some rows have none.

>.|TRBJ2-2|TRBV7-2|16|.
TGTGCCAGCAGCTCGACAGCGCTATCGAACACCGGGGAGCTGTTTTTT
CASSSTALSNTGELFF
>.|TRBJ1-1|TRBV10-3|13|.
TGTGCCACCAAAAACGGACAGAACACTGAAGCTTTCTTT
CATKNGQNTEAFF
>.|TRBJ2-7|TRBV10-3|14|.
TGTGCCATCAGACTGAATCAGGTGACCTACGAGCAGTACTTC
CAIRLNQVTYEQYF
>TRBD1|TRBJ1-5|TRBV6-5|13|.
TGTGCCAGCAGTTTGGGACAGAGACAGCCCCAGCATTTT
CASSLGQRQPQHF
>TRBD2|TRBJ2-2|TRBV2|18|.
TGTGCCAGCAGATTCGGACTAGCGGGGGGACTGAACACCGGGGAGCTGTTTTTT
CASRFGLAGGLNTGELFF
>TRBD1|TRBJ1-4|TRBV4-3|18|.
TGCGCCAGCAGCCCTGGAGGGGGACAGGGGGTAGCTAATGAAAAACTGTTTTTT
CASSPGGGQGVANEKLFF
>.|TRBJ1-2|TRBV19|14|.
TGTGCCAGTAGTATGGATTTCAGGGTGTATGGCTACACCTTC
CASSMDFRVYGYTF
>.|TRBJ1-1|TRBV30|14|once
TGTGCCTGCAGGGACGTCTTCGGAGGGACTGAAGCTTTCTTT
CACRDVFGGTEAFF
>TRBD1|TRBJ1-2|TRBV28|13|once
TGTGCCAGCAGTGCCGGGACAGCTTATGGCTACACCTTC
CASSAGTAYGYTF
>.|TRBJ1-1|TRBV7-2|14|.
TGTGCCAGCAGCTTCGGCAGGTCGAACACTGAAGCTTTCTTT
CASSFGRSNTEAFF
>TRBD2|TRBJ2-6|TRBV15|17|.
TGTGCCACCAGCAGACAAGCGGGGGGGACTGGGGCCAACGTCCTGACTTTC
CATSRQAGGTGANVLTF
>TRBD1|TRBJ1-3|TRBV13|14|.
TGTGCCAGCAGCTCGCGGACAGGTGGAAACACCATATATTTT
CASSSRTGGNTIYF
>.|TRBJ2-1|TRBV5-1|14|once
TGCGCCAGCAGCTTGCCGGAACAGGGATATGAGCAGTTCTTC
CASSLPEQGYEQFF
>TRBD1|TRBJ1-1|TRBV28|14|.
TGTGCCAGCAGTTTTCCGGGACAGGGGCCTGAAGCTTTCTTT
CASSFPGQGPEAFF
>.|TRBJ1-5|TRBV2|16|.
TGTGCCAGCAGTGTTTATAGCAGCCCAGGCAATCAGCCCCAGCATTTT
CASSVYSSPGNQPQHF
>TRBD1|TRBJ1-4|TRBV6-1|16|few
TGTGCCAGCAGTGAAGCGCGAACAGGGGACTCTGGAAAACTGTTTTTT
CASSEARTGDSGKLFF
>.|TRBJ2-1|TRBV18|15|.
TGTGCCAGCTCACCCCAGGGATTTGCCTACAATGAGCAGTTCTTC
CASSPQGFAYNEQFF
>.|TRBJ1-1|TRBV5-6|16|.
TGTGCCAGCAGCCCCAGGGCTACTCGCACCAACACTGAAGCTTTCTTT
CASSPRATRTNTEAFF
>.|TRBJ2-1|TRBV19|13|.
TGTGCCAGTAGGGACAACCCGCGTAATGAGCAGTTCTTC
CASRDNPRNEQFF
>TRBD1|TRBJ2-4|TRBV5-6|15|few
TGTGCCAGCAGCTTGACGGGACAGGGAGCCGGCATTCAGTACTTC
CASSLTGQGAGIQYF
>.|TRBJ1-1|TRBV5-5|13|.
TGTGCCAGCAGCCGACAGCAGAACACTGAAGCTTTCTTT
CASSRQQNTEAFF
>.|TRBJ1-3|TRBV30|13|.
TGTGCCTGGAGGGGGCTATCTGGAAACACCATATATTTT
CAWRGLSGNTIYF
>.|TRBJ2-7|TRBV28|15|.
TGTGCCAGCAGTTTATTCTCCCGGGGCTCCTACGAGCAGTACTTC
CASSLFSRGSYEQYF
>.|TRBJ2-5|TRBV9|16|.
TGTGCCAGCAGCGTAGATCCCGGACTACCCACATCGACCCAGTACTTC
CASSVDPGLPTSTQYF
>.|TRBJ2-1|TRBV5-1|15|.
TGCGCCAGCAGCCAGCAGGGTATCTCCTACAATGAGCAGTTCTTC
CASSQQGISYNEQFF
>.|TRBJ1-2|TRBV24-1|14|once
TGTGCCACCAGTGATTACAGGGAACCGGGGGGCTACACCTTC
CATSDYREPGGYTF
>.|TRBJ1-2|TRBV5-1|13|.
TGCGCCAGCAGCTTTCAGGGGAACTATGGCTACACCTTC
CASSFQGNYGYTF
>TRBD2|TRBJ2-3|TRBV4-2|17|few
TGTGCCAGCAGCCAAGACATCTCTAGCGGGGGCACAGATACGCAGTATTTT
CASSQDISSGGTDTQYF
>.|TRBJ1-4|TRBV6-5|14|.
TGTGCCAGCAGTTACTTAGACAGAAATGAAAAACTGTTTTTT
CASSYLDRNEKLFF
>.|TRBJ1-2|TRBV5-4|15|.
TGTGCCAGCAGCTCGGGGGTACAGGCCTACTATGGCTACACCTTC
CASSSGVQAYYGYTF
>.|TRBJ1-5|TRBV6-1|14|.
TGTGCCAGCAGTGAAAGGAGGGTTGTCCAGCCCCAGCATTTT
CASSERRVVQPQHF
>.|TRBJ1-1|TRBV27|15|.
TGTGCCAGCAGTTTAGTTCGTCTGACGGGCACTGAAGCTTTCTTT
CASSLVRLTGTEAFF
>.|TRBJ2-1|TRBV5-6|14|.
TGTGCCAGCAGCTTGTGGCCGGGGGAGGCTGAGCAGTTCTTC
CASSLWPGEAEQFF
>.|TRBJ1-2|TRBV10-3|13|.
TGTGCCATCAGTGAGACAGGGATGGGTGGCTACACCTTC
CAISETGMGGYTF
>.|TRBJ1-5|TRBV19|15|.
TGTGCCAGTAGGATTGGGGCAGGGGTCCCTCAGCCCCAGCATTTT
CASRIGAGVPQPQHF
>TRBD1|TRBJ2-2|TRBV29-1|15|.
TGCAGCGTTGATCGGGACAGGGGTAGAACCGGGGAGCTGTTTTTT
CSVDRDRGRTGELFF
>.|TRBJ2-5|TRBV6-6|14|.
TGTGCCAGCAGTTCCTCCCCCGCGAGGGAGACCCAGTACTTC
CASSSSPARETQYF
>TRBD1|TRBJ1-2|TRBV7-2|15|once
TGTGCCAGCAGCTTAGTTGCTGGGGGGACAGATGGCTACACCTTC
CASSLVAGGTDGYTF
>.|TRBJ1-2|TRBV19|16|.
TGTGCCAGTAGTACCCAAGGGAGAAGAAAAATCTATGGCTACACCTTC
CASSTQGRRKIYGYTF
>TRBD2|TRBJ2-2|TRBV9|16|once
TGTGCCAGCAGCGCCCGGACTAGCGGGGACACCGGGGAGCTGTTTTTT
CASSARTSGDTGELFF
>.|TRBJ1-2|TRBV6-5|13|.
TGTGCCAGCATTAAATCCGGCGCGGGTGGCTACACCTTC
CASIKSGAGGYTF
>TRBD2|TRBJ2-3|TRBV7-9|12|.
TGTGCCAGCAGCGCTAGCGGGGGGGCGGAGTATTTT
CASSASGGAEYF
>TRBD1|TRBJ1-5|TRBV2|13|.
TGTGCCAGCAGAGGACAGGAGAATCAGCCCCAGCATTTT
CASRGQENQPQHF
>.|TRBJ2-2|TRBV18|15|.
TGTGCCAGCTCACCAGCCAGGGATAGTACCGGGGAGCTGTTTTTT
CASSPARDSTGELFF